A single sample is the source of the 13 T cell receptor beta chains below, sequenced in a study of a mutant IDH1 vaccine in newly diagnosed glioma. Produced via immunoSEQ multiplex PCR; TCRdb's table is partial and in-frame only. The sample has some 26,000 clones, roughly 80% seen once; the top ten hold under 20%. Time point meaning: week 23, last vaccination. Each dose of the vaccine consisted of 300 ug of mutant IDH1 20-mer peptide, with topical imiquimod. No cognate antigen is known for these TCRs. The sequencing used PBMCs, collected from a glioma patient whose treatment included an IDH1 peptide vaccine. The receptors come from a woman aged 25-40 years with glioma.

The chain recombines TRBV6-5 with TRBJ1-2, with 8 bases matching TRBD1. V gave up 0 bases and J gave up 4 bases; unmatched junction bases: 4. The CDR3 contains 15 residues. The germline CDR1 and CDR2 sequences are MNHEY and SVGAGI. The DNA for the CDR3 is TGTGCCAGCAGTTACTCTGGACAGGGCCTCTATGGCTACACCTTC. This codes for CASSYSGQGLYGYTF.

This sequence joins TRBV6-6 and TRBJ1-1; unclear D gene. CDR1 MNHNY and CDR2 SVGAGI come from the germline V gene (reference sequence). V shed 7 bases and J shed 8 bases, with 11 bases lying between them. CDR3 size: 11 residues. This CDR3 is CASKLGHEAFF. The CDR3 DNA sequence: TGTGCCAGCAAGCTCGGGCACGAAGCTTTCTTT.

The J gene is TRBJ1-2, the V gene TRBV6-1; D unresolved. CDR1 is MNHNS, CDR2 SASEGT, per germline. Trimming took off 3 bases at V and 5 bases at J, with 16 bases between the two ends. The CDR3 runs 15 residues. DNA for the CDR3: TGTGCCAGCAGTGATCCACAGTTCCCTATGTATGGCTACACCTTC. It codes for CASSDPQFPMYGYTF.

CDR3 amino acids: CASSGTGAAGNTIYF. Written as DNA, the CDR3 is TGTGCCAGTTCAGGAACAGGCGCGGCTGGAAACACCATATATTTT. The chain couples TRBV6-6 to TRBJ1-3; a weak D match, TRBD1 (5 bases). Germline-derived CDR1 and CDR2 are MNHNY and SVGAGI (reference sequence). Trimming removed 9 bases at V and 2 bases at J, with 17 bases between. The CDR3 totals 15 residues.

The rearrangement links TRBV10-3 to TRBJ1-2; D is undetermined. Germline V lookup: CDR1 ENHRY, CDR2 SYGVKD. Trimming removed 4 bases from V and 11 bases from J, with 11 bases in between. The CDR3 extends over 11 amino acids. The CDR3 coding sequence is TGTGCCATCAGTGGTTTGGTCGGGTACACCTTC. The encoded protein is CAISGLVGYTF.

Concerning this clone itself: One junction end disagrees with the germline gene, perhaps due to a read error. The genes are TRBV6-1 and TRBJ1-2; D call uncertain. This CDR3 spans 13 amino acids. Germline lookup yields CDR1 MNHNS and CDR2 SASEGT. Here the CDR3 reads CASSEGLNYGYTF. CDR3 DNA sequence: TGTGCCAGCAGCGAAGGCTTAAACTATGGCTACACCTTC.

V gene TRBV5-8 combines with J gene TRBJ1-6, with D uncertain. Germline V gene sequence: CDR1 SGHTS, CDR2 YDEGEE. V gave up 6 bases and J gave up 7 bases, with 5 bases separating them. There are 11 residues in the CDR3. The CDR3 DNA follows: TGTGCCAGCACGCCGAATTCACCCCTCCACTTT. This sequence encodes CASTPNSPLHF.

This clone was detected once. The chain has TRBV6-5 and TRBJ1-2; possible D gene TRBD1, 5 bases. Trimming stripped 4 bases from V and 2 bases from J, with 17 bases between. The CDR3 sequence is 16 residues long. Germline V gives CDR1 MNHEY, CDR2 SVGAGI. The CDR3 is CASSSISGTYNYGYTF. The CDR3, as DNA: TGTGCCAGCAGTTCGATTTCCGGGACCTACAACTATGGCTACACCTTC.

The chain uses TRBV4-1 and TRBJ2-7, with unresolved D. In germline, CDR1 is MGHRA, CDR2 YSYEKL. The V end was cut by 2 bases, the J end by 1 base, with 9 bases between. The CDR3 has 14 residues. CDR3 nucleotides: TGCGCCAGCAGCCAATGGACGGAGTCCTACGAGCAGTACTTC. Translated, it gives CASSQWTESYEQYF.

CDR3 amino acids: CASSQSAAPRTENIQYF. Written as DNA, the CDR3 is TGCGCCAGCAGTCAATCGGCCGCCCCCCGGACCGAAAACATTCAGTACTTC. The chain joins TRBV23-1 to TRBJ2-4; no firm D call. TRBV23-1 is filed as an ORF, its function uncertain. V shed 0 bases and J shed 5 bases, with 17 bases lying between them. There are 17 residues in the CDR3.

As DNA, the CDR3 is TGTGCCAGCTCACACATGGACCCCTACGAGCAGTACTTC. Amino acid sequence: CASSHMDPYEQYF. The chain recombines TRBV18 with TRBJ2-7, with D hard to call. Germline loops: CDR1 KGHSH, CDR2 LQKENI. The CDR3 sequence is 13 residues long. V lost 4 bases and J 2 bases, leaving 9 bases between the germline ends.

The chain employs TRBV10-3 and TRBJ1-5; 7 nucleotides line up with TRBD1. The trim removed 0 bases at V and 4 bases at J, leaving 3 bases unmatched. CDR3 length: 15 amino acids. Looked up from germline, CDR1 is ENHRY and CDR2 is SYGVKD. The CDR3 DNA follows: TGTGCCATCAGTGAGTCCGGGACAGAAAATCAGCCCCAGCATTTT. This sequence encodes CAISESGTENQPQHF.

The V gene is TRBV4-3, the J gene TRBJ1-1; 7 nucleotides align to TRBD1. This CDR3 contains 19 residues. The germline CDR1 and CDR2 sequences are LGHNA and YSLEER. The trim removed 3 bases at V and 0 bases at J, leaving 16 bases unmatched. The CDR3 loop reads CASSQGQPNSRGLNTEAFF. For the CDR3, the DNA is TGCGCCAGCAGCCAGGGCCAGCCGAATTCCAGGGGGTTGAACACTGAAGCTTTCTTT.